This is a list of T cell receptor beta chains from one sample in a study of CD8+CD57+ T cells in acquired aplastic anemia. In TCRdb, the reads were re-called with MiXCR into one record per CDR3 protein. This table holds around 150,000 distinct CDR3 sequences, around 75% found once. The sample taken for sequencing was sorted CD4+, CD8+, or CD8+CD57+ T cells (not recorded which) from PBMCs. The origin of the receptors is a human donor with aplastic anemia. The CDR3 runs from the conserved cysteine through the conserved F or W. Fields, in order: clone size, V gene, D gene, J gene, CDR3 DNA, CDR3 protein. D genes are given only for firm matches. For some rows the clone size is stated as once, few or many, or as a class when expanded; others skip it.

clone size: .; V gene: TRBV15; D gene: TRBD1; J gene: TRBJ2-7; CDR3 DNA: TGTGCCACCAGCAATGACAGGGGGCTCTCCTACGAGCAGTACTTC; CDR3 protein: CATSNDRGLSYEQYF
clone size: few; V gene: TRBV6-4; D gene: .; J gene: TRBJ1-6; CDR3 DNA: TGTGCCAGCAGCGGGACGGACCGGGGAGCCCTCCACTTT; CDR3 protein: CASSGTDRGALHF
clone size: .; V gene: TRBV24-1; D gene: .; J gene: TRBJ2-7; CDR3 DNA: TGTGCCACCAGTAATCTCGGGAGATTGGTCGAGCAGTACTTC; CDR3 protein: CATSNLGRLVEQYF
clone size: .; V gene: TRBV20-1; D gene: .; J gene: TRBJ2-7; CDR3 DNA: TGCAGTGCTAGAAGGGAAGGTAGTACCTACGAGCAGTACTTC; CDR3 protein: CSARREGSTYEQYF
clone size: once; V gene: TRBV29-1; D gene: .; J gene: TRBJ1-6; CDR3 DNA: TGCAGCGCTAGGACAGCGTCGAATTCACCCCTCCACTTT; CDR3 protein: CSARTASNSPLHF
clone size: .; V gene: TRBV15; D gene: .; J gene: TRBJ1-4; CDR3 DNA: TGTGCCACCAGCAGAGGGCCGAGGGGGTCTCAAAAACTGTTTTTT; CDR3 protein: CATSRGPRGSQKLFF
clone size: .; V gene: TRBV20-1; D gene: TRBD2; J gene: TRBJ2-5; CDR3 DNA: TGCAGTGCTATTGGCCTAGCGGTGCAAGAGACCCAGTACTTC; CDR3 protein: CSAIGLAVQETQYF
clone size: .; V gene: TRBV9; D gene: .; J gene: TRBJ1-1; CDR3 DNA: TGTGCCAGCAGCGTAGCTACTTGGTCTGAAGCTTTCTTT; CDR3 protein: CASSVATWSEAFF
clone size: .; V gene: TRBV7-2; D gene: TRBD2; J gene: TRBJ2-2; CDR3 DNA: TGTGCCAGCAGGGCACACGCGGGAGGTCCGAACACCGGGGAGCTGTTTTTT; CDR3 protein: CASRAHAGGPNTGELFF
clone size: few; V gene: TRBV19; D gene: TRBD2; J gene: TRBJ2-5; CDR3 DNA: TGTGCCAGTAGGGGAGCGGGATCCCTCGAAGAGACCCAGTACTTC; CDR3 protein: CASRGAGSLEETQYF
clone size: .; V gene: TRBV7-2; D gene: .; J gene: TRBJ1-1; CDR3 DNA: TGTGCCAGCAACCCAGTTACGAACACTGAAGCTTTCTTT; CDR3 protein: CASNPVTNTEAFF
clone size: .; V gene: TRBV2; D gene: .; J gene: TRBJ1-1; CDR3 DNA: TGTGCCAGCAGTGAAGAAGGGGCCACTGAAGCTTTCTTT; CDR3 protein: CASSEEGATEAFF
clone size: .; V gene: TRBV7-2; D gene: TRBD2; J gene: TRBJ2-3; CDR3 DNA: TGTGCCAGCAGCTTAGACGGACTAGCGGGGGGGCTAACAGATACGCAGTATTTT; CDR3 protein: CASSLDGLAGGLTDTQYF
clone size: .; V gene: TRBV13; D gene: TRBD2; J gene: TRBJ2-7; CDR3 DNA: TGTGCCAGCAGCTTAAGACTAGCGGGGGGCAAGACCTACGAGCAGTACTTC; CDR3 protein: CASSLRLAGGKTYEQYF
clone size: .; V gene: TRBV20-1; D gene: TRBD1; J gene: TRBJ1-1; CDR3 DNA: TGCAGTGCCAGCAGCGACAGGGACGACACTGAAGCTTTCTTT; CDR3 protein: CSASSDRDDTEAFF
clone size: .; V gene: TRBV20-1; D gene: .; J gene: TRBJ1-5; CDR3 DNA: TGCGGTGCTAGAGATGTTGGGGATGCTCAGCCCCGGCATTTT; CDR3 protein: CGARDVGDAQPRHF